The 27 T cell receptor beta chains below come from one sample, sequenced in a study of blood T cell repertoires in COVID-19. Using immunoSEQ multiplex PCR, the repertoire was profiled, and TCRdb retains in-frame clones only, with some absent. The sample lists approximately 65,000 clones; 65% to 85% were seen once. The sample consisted of peripheral blood. Receptor source: a woman over 75 with active or convalescent COVID-19.

This chain connects TRBV29-1 to TRBJ1-1; 10 nucleotides match TRBD1. CDR3 length: 12 amino acids. Germline loops: CDR1 SQVTM, CDR2 ANQGSEA. V was clipped by 4 bases and J by 5 bases; unmatched bases: 1. CDR3: CSVGTGGTEAFF. Written as DNA, the CDR3 is TGCAGCGTTGGGACAGGGGGAACTGAAGCTTTCTTT. The variable domain in full, with the rest retrieved from reference TRBV29-1 and TRBJ1-1, is SAVISQKPSRDICQRGTSLTIQCQVDSQVTMMFWYRQQPGQSLTLIATANQGSEATYESGFVIDKFPISRPNLTFSTLTVSNMSPEDSSIYLCSVGTGGTEAFFGQGTRLTVV.

The chain has TRBV5-4 and TRBJ2-7; no definite D call. The CDR3 has 15 amino acids. CDR1 and CDR2 from the germline V gene are SGHNT and YYREEE (reference sequence). V gave up 3 bases and J gave up 0 bases, with 13 bases separating them. CDR3: CASSSMGQISYEQYF. For the CDR3, the DNA is TGTGCCAGCAGCTCGATGGGCCAAATCTCCTACGAGCAGTACTTC.

The genes are TRBV11-3 and TRBJ1-3; 7 positions match TRBD1. The CDR3 extends over 16 amino acids. CDR1 is SGHNT and CDR2 is YENEEA in the germline V gene. Trimming removed 5 bases from V and 1 base from J; junction bases left unmatched: 8. CDR3 in amino acids: CASSPRQGESGNTIYF. As DNA, the CDR3 is TGTGCCAGCAGCCCGCGACAGGGAGAATCTGGAAACACCATATATTTT.

This chain links TRBV5-4 with TRBJ2-4; 10 bases align to TRBD2. The CDR3 is 16 amino acids. CDR1 and CDR2 (germline): SGHNT, YYREEE (reference sequence). Trimming took 4 bases from V and 9 from J; bases not matched to a gene: 13. The DNA of the CDR3 is TGTGCCAGCAGCCCAGGGACTAGCGAATACGTTGGCATTCAGTACTTC. Translating gives CASSPGTSEYVGIQYF.

This chain links TRBV7-9 with TRBJ2-3; D is undetermined. The germline CDR1 and CDR2 sequences are SEHNR and FQNEAQ (reference sequence). CDR3 length equals 13 residues. V was cut by 1 base and J by 9 bases, with 11 bases left in between. The CDR3 coding sequence is TGTGCCAGCAGCTTAGAGGTGACTGGAACGCAGTATTTT. Encoded protein: CASSLEVTGTQYF.

The chain has TRBV6-5 and TRBJ1-4, with D uncertain. CDR3 length: 14 amino acids. V lost 6 bases, J lost 4 bases, and 12 bases lay in between. CDR1 is MNHEY and CDR2 is SVGAGI in the germline V gene. The CDR3 sequence: CASSPQSLNEKLFF. CDR3 DNA sequence: TGTGCCAGCAGCCCACAGAGCCTTAATGAAAAACTGTTTTTT.

The chain is built from TRBV6-5 and TRBJ1-4, with a tentative D call TRBD1 (5 bases). Germline CDR1 is MNHEY and CDR2 is SVGAGI. The CDR3 consists of 15 residues. V was shortened by 0 bases and J by 8 bases, with 13 bases between the two germline ends. The CDR3 DNA is TGTGCCAGCAGTTACTCGCAGGGTTCTAGGGAAAAACTGTTTTTT. This codes for CASSYSQGSREKLFF.

The chain is built from TRBV2 and TRBJ2-1, with D perhaps matching TRBD1 (6 bases). V lost 3 bases, J lost 7 bases, and 10 bases lay in between. Germline V gives CDR1 SNHLY, CDR2 FYNNEI. This CDR3 is built from 13 residues. The CDR3 sequence: CASSEQGWNEQFF. The CDR3 DNA reads as TGTGCCAGCAGTGAGCAGGGGTGGAATGAGCAGTTCTTC.

V usage is TRBV12-5 and J usage is TRBJ2-3; 9 positions match TRBD1. Germline CDR1 and CDR2: LGHNT and FRNRAP. This CDR3 contains 16 residues. The ends lost 6 bases at V and 2 bases at J; junction bases unmatched: 9. The CDR3 nucleotides are TGTGCTAGTGGGAACGGGACAGGGATCTACACAGATACGCAGTATTTT. Its protein product is CASGNGTGIYTDTQYF.

The chain combines TRBV5-1 with TRBJ1-1, with 7 nucleotides matching TRBD1. The length of the CDR3 is 15 residues. V was clipped by 6 bases and J by 5 bases; unmatched bases: 13. Germline V gene data show CDR1 as SGHRS and CDR2 as YFSETQ. CDR3 in amino acids: CASNLQQGSLTEAFF. The CDR3 DNA is TGCGCCAGCAACTTACAACAGGGGTCCCTTACTGAAGCTTTCTTT.

The rearrangement links TRBV5-8 to TRBJ1-5; 9 bases fit TRBD1. Germline V CDR1 and CDR2: SGHTS, YDEGEE. The CDR3 loop spans 18 amino acids. Trimming removed 4 bases from V and 1 base from J; junction bases left unmatched: 12. DNA of the CDR3: TGTGCCAGCAGCCACGGGACAGGGAGAATGGGGAGCAATCAGCCCCAGCATTTT. It codes for CASSHGTGRMGSNQPQHF.

This clone was found once. The DNA of the CDR3 is TGTGCCAGCAGCCAAGATGGCCGGGGGGTAACCGGGGAGCTGTTTTTT. This codes for CASSQDGRGVTGELFF. The V call is TRBV3-1 (or the pseudogene TRBV3-2), the J call TRBJ2-2, with 7 bases aligning to TRBD2. This CDR3 has 16 residues. Germline assignment: CDR1 LGHDT and CDR2 YNNKEL (reference sequence). The trim removed 0 bases at V and 5 bases at J, leaving 6 bases unmatched.

The rearrangement links TRBV6-5 to TRBJ1-2; TRBD1 agrees at 9 bases. The CDR3 length is 14 residues. The junction had 8 bases not matched to a gene; V was cut back by 6 bases and J by 6 bases. The germline gives CDR1 MNHEY, CDR2 SVGAGI. The CDR3 nucleotides read TGTGCCAGCAGCTATACACAGGGGGCCAATGGCTACACCTTC. Protein: CASSYTQGANGYTF.

The chain recombines TRBV5-4 with TRBJ1-2; D might be TRBD1 (6 bases). Trimming removed 4 bases at V and 1 base at J, with 8 bases between. The CDR3 has 13 residues. Germline V gene sequence: CDR1 SGHNT, CDR2 YYREEE (reference sequence). CDR3 in amino acids: CASSPDSNYGYTF. In DNA form, the CDR3 reads TGTGCCAGCAGCCCGGACAGTAACTATGGCTACACCTTC.

The chain couples TRBV6-5 to TRBJ1-2, with D unresolved. This CDR3 spans 12 amino acids. The germline V and J ends were trimmed by 8 bases and 4 bases, with 11 bases remaining between them. Germline values: CDR1 MNHEY, CDR2 SVGAGI. The CDR3 DNA reads TGTGCCAGCGGGGAGGGCGTCTATGGCTACACCTTC. This codes for CASGEGVYGYTF.

In its sample, this clone was seen a few times. The rearrangement uses TRBV7-2 and TRBJ1-1; 10 bases line up with TRBD1. The CDR3 spans 15 residues. CDR1 and CDR2 (germline): SGHTA, FQGNSA. V shed 4 bases, J shed 9 bases, and the junction held 11 bases outside the gene matches. CDR3: CASSSVVGTGAKAFF. DNA for the CDR3: TGTGCCAGCAGCTCCGTCGTTGGGACAGGGGCCAAAGCTTTCTTT.

The gene calls are TRBV5-1 and TRBJ2-3; the match to TRBD1 covers 11 bases. CDR1 is SGHRS and CDR2 is YFSETQ in the germline V gene. CDR3 length equals 15 residues. Trimming took 4 bases from V and 7 from J; bases not matched to a gene: 8. This CDR3 reads CASSPQDRGQYTQYF. For the CDR3, the DNA is TGCGCCAGCAGCCCCCAGGACAGGGGGCAGTATACGCAGTATTTT.

The rearrangement links TRBV7-9 to TRBJ1-6; 7 nucleotides match TRBD1. The V gene end was trimmed by 5 bases and the J gene end by 10 bases; junction bases not matched to a gene: 8. Germline V CDR1 and CDR2: SEHNR, FQNEAQ (reference sequence). This CDR3 is built from 14 residues. CDR3: CASSPGTDGSPLHF. In DNA form, the CDR3 reads TGTGCCAGCAGCCCTGGGACAGACGGATCACCCCTCCACTTT.

This clone was recorded only once. The chain employs TRBV10-1 and TRBJ2-3; TRBD2 matches at 8 bases. CDR3 length: 15 residues. Germline V gene data show CDR1 as WNHNN and CDR2 as SYGVQD (reference sequence). V lost 3 bases to trimming and J lost 3 bases; unmatched junction nucleotides: 5. In DNA, the CDR3 is TGCGCCAGCAGTGAAACAGCGGGGGCAACAGATACGCAGTATTTT. This codes for CASSETAGATDTQYF.

This clone was seen a few times. V and J are TRBV7-9 and TRBJ2-1; D not resolved. The V gene's germline CDR1 is SEHNR and CDR2 FQNEAQ (reference sequence). The CDR3 length is 16 residues. V gave up 3 bases and J gave up 0 bases, with 12 bases separating them. CDR3 in amino acids: CASSLRSASSYNEQFF. CDR3 nucleotide sequence: TGTGCCAGCAGCTTGAGGTCCGCTAGCTCCTACAATGAGCAGTTCTTC.

J is TRBJ1-1 and V is TRBV5-4; D is unclear. Germline values: CDR1 SGHNT, CDR2 YYREEE (reference sequence). The CDR3 runs 13 residues. The ends were cut back, 2 bases at V and 2 bases at J, with 7 bases in the middle. The CDR3 coding sequence is TGTGCCAGCAGCTTAATAGCAAACACTGAAGCTTTCTTT. It translates to CASSLIANTEAFF.

The chain carries TRBV7-2 and TRBJ1-2; 8 bases fit TRBD1. Unmatched junction bases numbered 8, after V lost 6 bases and J lost 8 bases. Germline CDR1 and CDR2: SGHTA and FQGNSA. CDR3 length equals 13 residues. Here the CDR3 DNA reads TGTGCCAGCAGGCAAGGGACAGGCGGCGGCTACACCTTC. Protein: CASRQGTGGGYTF.

The chain employs TRBV9 and TRBJ2-2; weak D call: TRBD1 (5 bases). The CDR3 runs to 13 residues. Germline CDR1 SGDLS, CDR2 YYNGEE. Trimming left V 0 bases short and J 7 bases short, with 7 bases between. Here the CDR3 reads CASSVEGYGELFF. The CDR3 bases are TGTGCCAGCAGCGTAGAGGGGTACGGGGAGCTGTTTTTT.

The chain uses TRBV19 and TRBJ2-1; D not certain. Between the trimmed V and J ends, which lost 0 bases and 9 bases, there was a span of 9 bases. The germline V gene encodes CDR1 LNHDA and CDR2 SQIVND (reference sequence). This CDR3 is built from 13 residues. CDR3 DNA: TGTGCCAGTAGTATAGATCGTAACAGTGAGCAGTTCTTC. It yields the protein CASSIDRNSEQFF. The whole variable domain, remainder taken from reference TRBV19 and TRBJ2-1, is DGGITQSPKYLFRKEGQNVTLSCEQNLNHDAMYWYRQDPGQGLRLIYYSQIVNDFQKGDIAEGYSVSREKKESFPLTVTSAQKNPTAFYLCASSIDRNSEQFFGPGTRLTVL.

The chain is built from TRBV29-1 and TRBJ1-1; D not certain. Germline V gene sequence: CDR1 SQVTM, CDR2 ANQGSEA. V lost 6 bases to trimming and J lost 4 bases, with 18 bases between them. This CDR3 has 14 residues. The CDR3 DNA reads as TGCAGCGTCCTGTGGGGAGGGTGGGGCACTGAAGCTTTCTTT. It codes for CSVLWGGWGTEAFF.

In its sample, this clone was seen a few times. The J gene is TRBJ1-2, the V gene TRBV12-3 or TRBV12-4; D unclear. V was shortened by 1 base and J by 9 bases, with 9 bases between the two germline ends. The CDR3 totals 12 residues. The CDR3 coding sequence is TGTGCCAGCAGTTTAGGCGGGTTCCGCTACACCTTC. Protein product: CASSLGGFRYTF.

This clone was seen more than once but under ten times. The J gene is TRBJ1-5, the V gene TRBV10-2; the D is unclear. Germline CDR1 reads WSHSY; CDR2 reads SAAADI. V lost 0 bases and J lost 10, with 10 bases in between. This CDR3 contains 13 residues. The CDR3 region is CASSESGGKPQHF. The CDR3 region has the DNA TGCGCCAGCAGTGAGTCAGGAGGGAAACCCCAGCATTTT.